This section outlines one T cell receptor beta chain sequence together with its context. Germline V gene lookup returns CDR1 MNHEY and CDR2 SVGAGI. V trimming: 7 bases; J trimming: 4 bases; junction bases outside the gene matches: 9. The length of the CDR3 is 14 residues. This sample is drawn from a study of T cell changes during pregnancy in multiple sclerosis. Repertoires were generated with immunoSEQ multiplex PCR, while TCRdb's copy carries only in-frame clones and drops some. The sample contains about 61,000 clones, 93% of which appear only once. Material: CD8+ T cells from peripheral blood mononuclear cells, obtained in the third trimester of pregnancy. J is TRBJ1-1 and V is TRBV6-5; 7 bases are shared with TRBD1. This TCR came from a female donor with multiple sclerosis, enrolled in a pregnancy study. The CDR3 sequence: CASTLSWTGTEAFF. The CDR3 region has the DNA TGTGCCAGCACCTTATCTTGGACAGGCACTGAAGCTTTCTTT.